The T cell receptor (beta chain) under discussion was sequenced for a study of OX40 agonist ivuxolimab in advanced cancers. Notes on this clone: Its antigen remains unidentified.

Points from the study as a whole: Averaging showed that CD8+ T cells had more expanded clones than CD4+ did. At doses 0.1 to 3.0 mg/kg, CD4+ and CD8+ clones expanded.

The investigators sampled blood at baseline, at cycle 4 day 1, and at cycle 7 day 1. Using immunoSEQ multiplex PCR, the repertoire was profiled, and TCRdb retains in-frame clones only, with some absent. The data contain roughly 13,000 clones, around nine tenths of them singletons. Germline V CDR1 and CDR2: SGHVS, FQNEAQ. J was trimmed by 2 bases and V by 3 bases; bases with no gene match: 1. There are 14 residues in the CDR3. This receptor was taken from an adult with an advanced solid tumor such as melanoma, head and neck, liver or kidney cancer. The material was CD4+ or CD8+ T cells sorted from blood, obtained in a trial of the OX40 agonist ivuxolimab. The chain has TRBV7-8 and TRBJ2-5, with TRBD1 matching 9 bases. CDR3 residues: CASSFGTGQETQYF. For the CDR3, the DNA is TGTGCCAGCAGCTTTGGGACAGGGCAAGAGACCCAGTACTTC.